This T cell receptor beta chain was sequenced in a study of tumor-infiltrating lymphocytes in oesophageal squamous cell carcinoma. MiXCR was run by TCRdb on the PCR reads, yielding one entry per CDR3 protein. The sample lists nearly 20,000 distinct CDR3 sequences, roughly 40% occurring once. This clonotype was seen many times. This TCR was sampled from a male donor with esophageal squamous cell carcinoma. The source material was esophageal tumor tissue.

DNA of the CDR3: TGTGCCAGCAGCTTCGGGACTAGCGCGAACAATGAGCAGTACTTC. Amino acid sequence: CASSFGTSANNEQYF. The V gene is TRBV7-6, the J gene TRBJ2-7; 10 nucleotides match TRBD2. Per the germline V gene, CDR1 is SGHVS and CDR2 is FNYEAQ. This CDR3 comprises 15 residues. Losses at the gene ends were 3 bases for V and 7 bases for J; bases not matched to a gene: 9.